Listed below are T cell receptor beta chains from one sample, sequenced in a study of memory CD4+ T cells and cytomegalovirus serostatus. Sequenced by immunoSEQ multiplex PCR; TCRdb stores in-frame clones only, minus some. The data show some 95,000 clones, 80% seen once. Sequencing input: memory CD4+ T cells from blood. The receptors shown here come from an adult in good health and CMV-seropositive. Each CDR3 is given with its conserved first and last residue. D genes are given only for firm matches. Some rows have no size entry. The others give once, few or many, or a class for an expanded clone.

D gene	V gene	clone size	J gene	CDR3 DNA	CDR3 protein
NA	TRBV10-3	once	TRBJ2-2	TGTGCCATCAGAAGGAATGGCGGGGAGCTGTTTTTT	CAIRRNGGELFF
NA	TRBV7-8	few	TRBJ2-5	TGTGCCAGCAGCGACGACACAGGGAGGGAGACCCAGTACTTC	CASSDDTGRETQYF
NA	TRBV6-5	once	TRBJ2-7	TGTGCCAGCACCGGGGGCGGACCCTACGAGCAGTACTTC	CASTGGGPYEQYF
TRBD1	TRBV28	few	TRBJ1-2	TGTGCCAGCAGCCCAGGGACAGCGGTTTCTACTTGCACCTTC	CASSPGTAVSTCTF
NA	TRBV5-5	NA	TRBJ2-2	TGTGCCAGCAGCTTGGTATGGAAAGACGCCGGGGAGCTGTTTTTT	CASSLVWKDAGELFF
NA	TRBV29-1	NA	TRBJ1-1	TGCAGCGCCGGGACGGGGGGTGCGTCGGACACTGAAGCTTTCTTT	CSAGTGGASDTEAFF
NA	TRBV30	NA	TRBJ2-5	TGTGCCTGGACAGGATTGAAAGAGACCCAGTACTTC	CAWTGLKETQYF
NA	TRBV5-4	NA	TRBJ1-1	TGTGCCAGCAGACTGGACCTGAACACTGAAGCTTTCTTT	CASRLDLNTEAFF
NA	TRBV6-1	few	TRBJ1-2	TGTGCCAGCAGTGAATTGAATGCAGGTGGCTACACCTTC	CASSELNAGGYTF
NA	TRBV28	NA	TRBJ1-1	TGTGCCAGCAGCGGAAGCAGGGGATACACTGAAGCTTTCTTT	CASSGSRGYTEAFF
NA	TRBV27	NA	TRBJ1-1	TGTGCCAGCAGTTTTATAAGCGGACAGCTTAAAGCTTTCTTT	CASSFISGQLKAFF
TRBD2	TRBV7-9	once	TRBJ2-2	TGTGCCAGCAGCTTATCAGCGGGAGATGGGGAGCTGTTTTTT	CASSLSAGDGELFF
NA	TRBV2	NA	TRBJ2-5	TGTGCCAGCAGGGAGGGGCAACAGGGGGAGACCCAGTACTTC	CASREGQQGETQYF
NA	TRBV9	NA	TRBJ1-4	TGTGCCAGCAGCGCGACCCAGGATAATGAAAAACTGTTTTTT	CASSATQDNEKLFF
TRBD2	TRBV4-3	NA	TRBJ2-3	TGCGCCAGCAGCCAGTCCGGGACTAGCGGAGCAGATACGCAGTATTTT	CASSQSGTSGADTQYF
TRBD2	TRBV18	NA	TRBJ2-5	TGTGCCAGCTCATGGACTAGCGGGAGTAGGGAGACCCAGTACTTC	CASSWTSGSRETQYF
NA	TRBV4-2	few	TRBJ2-7	TGTGCCAGCAGCCAAGAATCCCAGAGGAAGTACGAGCAGTACTTC	CASSQESQRKYEQYF
TRBD1	TRBV5-6	NA	TRBJ1-2	TGTGCCAGCAGCGACCTGACAGGGGGAGGATATGGCTACACCTTC	CASSDLTGGGYGYTF
TRBD2	TRBV5-6	NA	TRBJ2-5	TGTGCCAGCCAAGCTGAGGGAGGGCTTACAATCGCGAAGACCCAGTACTTC	CASQAEGGLTIAKTQYF
TRBD2	TRBV6-1	NA	TRBJ2-7	TGTGCCAGCAGTGGAGGGGGACTAGCGGCATACGAGCAGTACTTC	CASSGGGLAAYEQYF
TRBD2	TRBV7-6	NA	TRBJ2-2	TGTGCCAGCAGCCTGGGACTAGCGGGAGTAAAGACCGGGGAGCTGTTTTTT	CASSLGLAGVKTGELFF
TRBD2	TRBV5-1	NA	TRBJ2-3	TGCGCCAGCAGCTTGGCCGGCGGGAGGGCCGGAGATACGCAGTATTTT	CASSLAGGRAGDTQYF
NA	TRBV6-1	NA	TRBJ1-2	TGTGCCAGCAGTGAACTGTGGGGGATTAACTATGGCTACACCTTC	CASSELWGINYGYTF
TRBD1	TRBV25-1	NA	TRBJ2-1	TGTGCCAGCAGTGAATACCCCCTAAGGGACAGCTCCTACAATGAGCAGTTCTTC	CASSEYPLRDSSYNEQFF
TRBD2	TRBV5-4	once	TRBJ2-3	TGTGCCAGCAGCTTTCCCCTAGCGGCGCAAGATACGCAGTATTTT	CASSFPLAAQDTQYF
NA	TRBV19	NA	TRBJ2-5	TGTGCCAGTAGTATAGATCGGGGGGAGACCCAGTACTTC	CASSIDRGETQYF
NA	TRBV11-3	once	TRBJ2-1	TGTGCCAGCAGCTTAGATCATGGCGGGACGGCACGGGGCAATGAGCAGTTCTTC	CASSLDHGGTARGNEQFF
TRBD1	TRBV6-1	NA	TRBJ1-4	TGTGCCAGCAGCCTGACAGGGGTGCAGGAAAAACTGTTTTTT	CASSLTGVQEKLFF
NA	TRBV29-1	NA	TRBJ1-2	TGCAGCGTGGGACAAAACTATGGCTACACCTTC	CSVGQNYGYTF
NA	TRBV28	NA	TRBJ2-7	TGTGCCAGCCTCCGAGCATACGAGCAGTACTTC	CASLRAYEQYF
NA	TRBV30	NA	TRBJ2-3	TGTGCCTGGAGTGACAGGGCATTGGCCTATACGCAGTATTTT	CAWSDRALAYTQYF
TRBD2	TRBV18	once	TRBJ2-3	TGTGCCAGCTCATCGGGACTAGCGGGAGGGCCTACCCGGGATACGCAGTATTTT	CASSSGLAGGPTRDTQYF
TRBD1	TRBV10-2	NA	TRBJ2-7	TGCGCCAGCAGACTGAGAGACAGGGTGGTGGAGCAGTACTTC	CASRLRDRVVEQYF
TRBD1	TRBV7-2	NA	TRBJ1-5	TGTGCCAGCAGCCAAGACAGGGGTTGGGATCAGCCCCAGCATTTT	CASSQDRGWDQPQHF
TRBD2	TRBV5-1	NA	TRBJ2-1	TGCGCCAGCAGCTTGGTGTCGGGAGGGTCTCAGGGTGAGCAGTTCTTC	CASSLVSGGSQGEQFF
NA	TRBV6-5	NA	TRBJ2-7	TGTGCCAGCAGTTACCCTACAGGGTGGGGCTCCTACGAGCAGTACTTC	CASSYPTGWGSYEQYF
TRBD1	TRBV4-1	NA	TRBJ1-2	TGCGCCAGCAGCCAAGACAGGGGGCAGGGCTATGGCTACACCTTC	CASSQDRGQGYGYTF
NA	TRBV5-4	NA	TRBJ2-1	TGTGCCAGCAGCTTGGCCACCCGGAGGGAGCAGTTCTTC	CASSLATRREQFF
NA	TRBV27	NA	TRBJ1-2	TGTGCCAGCACCTTACGGGGCTCTGGCGGCTATGGCTACACCTTC	CASTLRGSGGYGYTF
TRBD1	TRBV11-3	NA	TRBJ1-3	TGTGCCAGCAGCAGTGGACAGGGTTGCCGTTCTTATGGAAACACCATATATTTT	CASSSGQGCRSYGNTIYF
NA	TRBV28	NA	TRBJ2-3	TGTGCCAGCAGGTCCGGGGGCCCTAGCACAGATACGCAGTATTTT	CASRSGGPSTDTQYF
NA	TRBV4-3	NA	TRBJ2-7	TGCGCCAGCAGCCAAGAGGGGGATTTTTACGAGCAGTACTTC	CASSQEGDFYEQYF
TRBD2	TRBV5-1	NA	TRBJ2-5	TGCGCCAGCAGCTTGGTGGCTAGCGGGAGTGGAGAGACCCAGTACTTC	CASSLVASGSGETQYF